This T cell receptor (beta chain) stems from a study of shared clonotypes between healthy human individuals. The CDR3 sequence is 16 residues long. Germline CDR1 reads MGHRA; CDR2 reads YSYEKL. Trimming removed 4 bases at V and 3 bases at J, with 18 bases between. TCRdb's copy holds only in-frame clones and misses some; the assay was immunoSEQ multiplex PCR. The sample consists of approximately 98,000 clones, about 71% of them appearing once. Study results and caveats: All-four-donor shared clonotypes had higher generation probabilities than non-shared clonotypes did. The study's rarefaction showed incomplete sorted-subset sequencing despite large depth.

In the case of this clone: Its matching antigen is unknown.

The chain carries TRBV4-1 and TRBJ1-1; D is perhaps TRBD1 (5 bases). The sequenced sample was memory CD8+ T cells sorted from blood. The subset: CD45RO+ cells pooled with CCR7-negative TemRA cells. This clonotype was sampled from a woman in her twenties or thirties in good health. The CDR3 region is CASSLQLGGVDTEAFF. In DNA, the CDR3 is TGCGCCAGCAGCCTCCAATTGGGGGGGGTGGACACTGAAGCTTTCTTT.